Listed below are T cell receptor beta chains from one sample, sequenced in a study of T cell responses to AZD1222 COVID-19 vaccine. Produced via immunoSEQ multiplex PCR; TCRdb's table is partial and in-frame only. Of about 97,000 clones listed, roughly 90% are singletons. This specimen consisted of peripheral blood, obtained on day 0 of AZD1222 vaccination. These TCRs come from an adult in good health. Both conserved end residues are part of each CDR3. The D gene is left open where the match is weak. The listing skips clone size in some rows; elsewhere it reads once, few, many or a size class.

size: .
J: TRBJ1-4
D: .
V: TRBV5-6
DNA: TGTGCCAGCAGCTTGGTCTCCTCGTCTAATGAAAAACTGTTTTTT
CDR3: CASSLVSSSNEKLFF

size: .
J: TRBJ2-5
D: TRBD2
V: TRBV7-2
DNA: TGTGCCAGCAGCTCCGGACTAGTGCGGGAGACCCAGTACTTC
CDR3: CASSSGLVRETQYF

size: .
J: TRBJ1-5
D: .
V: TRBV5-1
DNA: TGCGCCAGCAGCCCTGACAGCTATCAGCCCCAGCATTTT
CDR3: CASSPDSYQPQHF

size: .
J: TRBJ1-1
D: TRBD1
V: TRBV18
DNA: TGTGCCAGCTCACCCACGGGACAGGGGACGAACACTGAAGCTTTCTTT
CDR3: CASSPTGQGTNTEAFF

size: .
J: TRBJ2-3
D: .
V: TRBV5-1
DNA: TGCGCCAGCAGCTTGGAGGCGGCAGGCCGGGATACGCAGTATTTT
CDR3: CASSLEAAGRDTQYF

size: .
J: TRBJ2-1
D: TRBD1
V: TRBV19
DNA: TGTGCCAGTAGCGACAGGGCCGTCGAGGATGAGCAGTTCTTC
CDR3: CASSDRAVEDEQFF

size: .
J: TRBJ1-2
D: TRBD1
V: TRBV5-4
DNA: TGTGCCAGCAGCCCAGATGCGGGACAGGGTATCTATGGCTACACCTTC
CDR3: CASSPDAGQGIYGYTF

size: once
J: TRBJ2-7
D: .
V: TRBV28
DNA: TGTGCCAGCAGTTCTAGTTTAGGGACGGTGATCTACGAGCAGTACTTC
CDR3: CASSSSLGTVIYEQYF

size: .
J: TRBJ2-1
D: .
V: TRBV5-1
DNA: TGCGCCAGCAGCTTGGCATTTTTCCCAGGCAGGGTCTCCTACAATGAGCAGTTCTTC
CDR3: CASSLAFFPGRVSYNEQFF

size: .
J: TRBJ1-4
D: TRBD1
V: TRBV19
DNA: TGTGCCAGTGGGGACAGGGCGAATGAAAAACTGTTTTTT
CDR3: CASGDRANEKLFF

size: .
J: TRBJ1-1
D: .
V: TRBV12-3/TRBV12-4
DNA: TGTGCCAGCAGCCCCTACAGGGATGAAGCTTTCTTT
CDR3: CASSPYRDEAFF

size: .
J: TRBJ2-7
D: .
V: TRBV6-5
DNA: TGTGCCAGCAGTAACTCTGCGGGGTACTACGAGCAGTACTTC
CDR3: CASSNSAGYYEQYF

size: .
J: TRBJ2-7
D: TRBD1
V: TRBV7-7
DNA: TGTGCCAGCAGCCCCACTACGACAGGGTCGGGCGAGCAGTACTTC
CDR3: CASSPTTTGSGEQYF

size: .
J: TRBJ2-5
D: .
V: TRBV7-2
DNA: TGTGCCAGCAGCTTAACGAGTGGCGGCGTCCAAGAGACCCAGTACTTC
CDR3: CASSLTSGGVQETQYF

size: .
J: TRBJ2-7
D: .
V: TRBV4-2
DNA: TGTGCCAGCAGCCAAGTCTCCAATGAGCCGGAATCCTACGAGCAGTACTTC
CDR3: CASSQVSNEPESYEQYF

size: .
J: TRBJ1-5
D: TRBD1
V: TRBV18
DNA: TGTGCCAGCTCACCACGGATAGGGACAGGGCAATCGGTCAATCAGCCCCAGCATTTT
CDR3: CASSPRIGTGQSVNQPQHF

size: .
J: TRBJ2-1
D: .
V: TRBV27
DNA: TGTGCCAGCAGTACCTGGGGGAGTGGTAGCAATGAGCAGTTCTTC
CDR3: CASSTWGSGSNEQFF

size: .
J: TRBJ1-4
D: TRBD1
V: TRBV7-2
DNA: TGTGCCAGCAGCCCGCAGGGGGCTGGAGAAAAACTGTTTTTT
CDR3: CASSPQGAGEKLFF

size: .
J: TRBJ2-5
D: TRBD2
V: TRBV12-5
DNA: TGTGCTAGTGGTTTGGGGACTAGCGGGTGGCGATCCCAAGAGACCCAGTACTTC
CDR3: CASGLGTSGWRSQETQYF

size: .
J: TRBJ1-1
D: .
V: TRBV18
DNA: TGTGCCAGCTCACCGGGCTCCGCAATGGGAGCTTTCTTT
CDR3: CASSPGSAMGAFF

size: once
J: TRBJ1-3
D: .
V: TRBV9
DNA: TGTGCCAGCAGCCCGATGGGGGGGGCGAGAAACACCATATATTTT
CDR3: CASSPMGGARNTIYF

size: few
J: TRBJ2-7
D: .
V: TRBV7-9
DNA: TGTGCCAGCAGCGAAAGGGGGTACGACGAGCAGTACTTC
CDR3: CASSERGYDEQYF

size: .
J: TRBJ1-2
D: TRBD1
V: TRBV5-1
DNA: TGCGCCAGCAGCATGGGGACAGGGGACTATGGCTACACCTTC
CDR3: CASSMGTGDYGYTF

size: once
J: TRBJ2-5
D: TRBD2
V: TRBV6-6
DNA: TGTGCCAGCAGGGGACTAGCGGGAGGGCGGGAGACCCAGTACTTC
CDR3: CASRGLAGGRETQYF

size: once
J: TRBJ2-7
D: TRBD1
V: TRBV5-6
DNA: TGTGCCAGCAGCTTGATGAGTTACCCGGGACAGGGTCTTAACGAGCAGTACTTC
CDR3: CASSLMSYPGQGLNEQYF

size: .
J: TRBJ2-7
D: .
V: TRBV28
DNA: TGTGCCAGTAGACAGGAGCTCTACGAGCAGTACTTC
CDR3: CASRQELYEQYF

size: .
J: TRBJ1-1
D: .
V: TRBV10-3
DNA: TGTGCCATCAGTGAGTCATTCGGTAAGGGGGTGGGTGAAGCTTTCTTT
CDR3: CAISESFGKGVGEAFF

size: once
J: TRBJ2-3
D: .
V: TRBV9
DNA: TGTGCCAGCAGCGTAACAACCCATTCAGATACGCAGTATTTT
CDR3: CASSVTTHSDTQYF

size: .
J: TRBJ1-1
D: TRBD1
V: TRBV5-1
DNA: TGCGCCAGCAGCCCGGACAGGGGTCGGGTAGGGACTTTCTTT
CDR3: CASSPDRGRVGTFF

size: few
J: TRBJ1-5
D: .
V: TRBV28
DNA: TGTGCCAGCAGCTTGGGGTTCTACATGAGTCAGCCCCAGCATTTT
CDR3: CASSLGFYMSQPQHF

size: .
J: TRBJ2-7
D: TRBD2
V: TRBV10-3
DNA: TGTGCCACCGGACTAGCGGGAACCTACGAGCAGTACTTC
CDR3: CATGLAGTYEQYF

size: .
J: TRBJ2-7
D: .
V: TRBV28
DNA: TGTGCCAGCAGTCCCCCTAACAGGGTAGAGCAGTACTTC
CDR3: CASSPPNRVEQYF

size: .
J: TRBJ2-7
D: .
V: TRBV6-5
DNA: TGTGCCAGCAGTTACCCCGAGCAGGGCTCCGAGCAGTACTTC
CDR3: CASSYPEQGSEQYF

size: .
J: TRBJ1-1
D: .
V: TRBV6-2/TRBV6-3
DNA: TGTGCCAGCAGTTCCCAGACAGAAGCTGAAGCTTTCTTT
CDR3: CASSSQTEAEAFF

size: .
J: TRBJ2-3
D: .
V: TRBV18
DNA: TGTGCCAGCTCACCTAGGACAGTTGATACGCAGTATTTT
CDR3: CASSPRTVDTQYF

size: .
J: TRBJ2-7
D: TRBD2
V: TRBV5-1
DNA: TGCGCCAGCAGCTTTGGAGCGGGGGGGGCCCCGGCTGGGACTAGCGGCTACGAGCAGTACTTC
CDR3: CASSFGAGGAPAGTSGYEQYF

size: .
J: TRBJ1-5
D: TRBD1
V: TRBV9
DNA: TGTGCCAGCAGCGTGGGACAGAATAGCAATCAGCCCCAGCATTTT
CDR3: CASSVGQNSNQPQHF

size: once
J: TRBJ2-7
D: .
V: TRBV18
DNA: TGTGCCAGCGGGGGAGCTGGCGTCTACGAGCAGTACTTC
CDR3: CASGGAGVYEQYF

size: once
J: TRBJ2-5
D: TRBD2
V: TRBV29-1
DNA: TGCAGCTCTGGAGGTGCACGGGGGGCCCAGTACTTC
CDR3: CSSGGARGAQYF

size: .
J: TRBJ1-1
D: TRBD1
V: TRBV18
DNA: TGTGCCAGCTCACCGGACAGGGGAACTGAAGCTTTCTTT
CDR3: CASSPDRGTEAFF

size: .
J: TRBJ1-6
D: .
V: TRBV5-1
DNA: TGCGCCAGCAAAGGATCCTTGGCCCACGATTCACCCCTCCACTTT
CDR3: CASKGSLAHDSPLHF

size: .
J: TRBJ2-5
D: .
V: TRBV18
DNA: TGTGCCAGCTCACAGTATAAAGAGACCCAGTACTTC
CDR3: CASSQYKETQYF

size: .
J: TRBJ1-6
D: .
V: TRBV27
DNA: TGTGCCAGCAGTTTATCGGCGGGAAGGGGTTCACCCCTCCACTTT
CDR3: CASSLSAGRGSPLHF

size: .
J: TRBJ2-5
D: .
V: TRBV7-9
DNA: TGTGCCAGCAGCCAACAGGGACCGAGCGAGACCCAGTACTTC
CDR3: CASSQQGPSETQYF

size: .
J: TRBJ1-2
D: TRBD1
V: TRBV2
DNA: TGTGCCAGCAGTGTAAGGCAGGGGGGGTATGGCTACACCTTC
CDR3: CASSVRQGGYGYTF

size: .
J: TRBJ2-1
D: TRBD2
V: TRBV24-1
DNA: TGTGCCACCAGTGATTCGGCTAGCGGATCCTACAATGAGCAGTTCTTC
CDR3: CATSDSASGSYNEQFF

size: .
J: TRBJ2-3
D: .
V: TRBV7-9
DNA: TGTGCCAGCACAGAGGATACGCAGTATTTT
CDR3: CASTEDTQYF

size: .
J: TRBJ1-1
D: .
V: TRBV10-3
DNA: TGTGCCATCAGTGAACCCAGGAACACTGAAGCTTTCTTT
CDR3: CAISEPRNTEAFF

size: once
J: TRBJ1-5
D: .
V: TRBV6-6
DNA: TGTGCCAGCAGCCTCGCCGTGGGGGGGAATGGGACCCAGCATTTT
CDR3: CASSLAVGGNGTQHF

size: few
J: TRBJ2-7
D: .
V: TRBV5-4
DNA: TGTGCCAGCAGCTTGGTGGGCTACGAGCAGTACTTC
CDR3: CASSLVGYEQYF

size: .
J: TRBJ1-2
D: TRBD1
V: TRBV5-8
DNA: TGTGCCAGCAGCGCCGGGACAGGGGGGCAAGCTAACTATGGCTACACCTTC
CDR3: CASSAGTGGQANYGYTF

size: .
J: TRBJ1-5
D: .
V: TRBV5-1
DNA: TGCGCCAGCAGCTTGGACGCCGGGACGGGTCAGCCCCAGCATTTT
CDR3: CASSLDAGTGQPQHF

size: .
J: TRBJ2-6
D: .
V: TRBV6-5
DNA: TGTGCCAGCAGTTATGGGGGGTCTGGGGCCAACGTCCTGACTTTC
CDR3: CASSYGGSGANVLTF

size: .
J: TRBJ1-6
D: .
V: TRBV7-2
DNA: TGTGCCAGCAGCCCAGGCAGGGGAGGCAATTCACCCCTCCACTTT
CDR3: CASSPGRGGNSPLHF

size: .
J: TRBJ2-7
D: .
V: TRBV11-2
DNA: TGTGCCAGCAGCTTAGGGCTACTACCGTCCTACGAGCAGTACTTC
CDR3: CASSLGLLPSYEQYF